The 30 T cell receptor beta chains reported below all come from one sample, sequenced in a study of blood T cell repertoires in COVID-19. Produced via immunoSEQ multiplex PCR; TCRdb's table is partial and in-frame only. The repertoire consists of around 100,000 clones, with 90% to 95% occurring once and the leading ten covering around 2.1%. Sample: peripheral blood. These receptors were obtained from a man in his fifties or sixties with active COVID-19.

The V gene is TRBV24-1, the J gene TRBJ2-1; D is undetermined. Trimming shortened V by 3 bases and J by 9 bases, and 11 bases separated the two germline ends. The CDR3 runs 13 residues. Germline CDR1 is KGHDR and CDR2 is SFDVKD. The CDR3 here is CATSDTTPGEQFF. The CDR3 DNA sequence: TGTGCCACCAGTGATACTACCCCGGGTGAGCAGTTCTTC.

The chain has TRBV6-5 and TRBJ1-6; 9 nucleotides align to TRBD1. The CDR3 has 15 amino acids. Trimming removed 2 bases from V and 10 bases from J; junction bases left unmatched: 6. The germline CDR1 and CDR2 sequences are MNHEY and SVGAGI. CDR3 DNA sequence: TGTGCCAGCAGTTACGCCGGGACAGGGTCCTCACCCCTCCACTTT. Its protein product is CASSYAGTGSSPLHF.

The chain couples TRBV4-1 to TRBJ1-4; possibly TRBD1 for D (6 bases). The germline gives CDR1 MGHRA, CDR2 YSYEKL. The CDR3 has 16 amino acids. Trimming left V 3 bases short and J 5 bases short, with 16 bases between. The CDR3 coding sequence is TGCGCCAGCAGCCAGGAGGCCGGACAGCAGAATGAAAAACTGTTTTTT. Translation gives CASSQEAGQQNEKLFF.

The chain couples TRBV9 to TRBJ1-1, with D possibly TRBD1 on 5 matching bases. The germline CDR1 and CDR2 sequences are SGDLS and YYNGEE. The V end lost 0 bases, the J end lost 0 bases, and 6 bases lay between the germline ends. This CDR3 has 14 amino acids. The CDR3 nucleotides are TGTGCCAGCAGCGTAGGACAGATGAACACTGAAGCTTTCTTT. This codes for CASSVGQMNTEAFF.

The chain uses TRBV6-5 and TRBJ2-3; 8 bases agree with TRBD2. This CDR3 has 14 amino acids. Germline assignment: CDR1 MNHEY and CDR2 SVGAGI. V trimming: 6 bases; J trimming: 2 bases; junction bases outside the gene matches: 4. CDR3 region: CASSREGFTDTQYF. CDR3 nucleotides: TGTGCCAGCAGCCGGGAGGGGTTCACAGATACGCAGTATTTT.

The chain joins TRBV6-2 or TRBV6-3 to TRBJ2-3; TRBD2 agrees at 11 bases. The CDR3 consists of 18 residues. Germline V lookup: CDR1 MNHEY, CDR2 SVGEGT. Losses at the gene ends were 3 bases for V and 1 base for J; bases not matched to a gene: 9. DNA for the CDR3: TGTGCCAGCAGTTATCCACTAGCGGGGGTCGTGGGCACAGATACGCAGTATTTT. Amino acid sequence: CASSYPLAGVVGTDTQYF.

This chain's CDR3 is CASSPLEAGTYEQYF. The CDR3 bases are TGCGCCAGCAGCCCACTGGAGGCAGGTACCTACGAGCAGTACTTC. The J gene is TRBJ2-7, the V gene TRBV5-1; a possible D gene is TRBD2 (5 bases). The CDR3 has 15 residues. Trimming stripped 4 bases from V and 2 bases from J, with 16 bases between. The V gene's germline CDR1 is SGHRS and CDR2 YFSETQ.

The chain has TRBV18 and TRBJ1-2; 9 bases are a match to TRBD1. Germline-derived CDR1 and CDR2 are KGHSH and LQKENI. V trimming: 6 bases; J trimming: 9 bases; junction bases outside the gene matches: 8. This CDR3 is built from 13 residues. For the CDR3, the DNA is TGTGCCAGCTCTCAGGGACAGGGAGACCGCTACACCTTC. Amino acid sequence: CASSQGQGDRYTF.

V usage is TRBV11-2 and J usage is TRBJ2-6, with 11 bases lining up with TRBD2. CDR1 and CDR2 from the germline V gene are SGHAT and FQNNGV. J gave up 3 bases and V 6 bases, and 7 bases lay outside the gene matches. This CDR3 contains 17 residues. The DNA for the CDR3 is TGTGCCAGCAGATTTAGCGGGAGGGCCGGTGGGGCCAACGTCCTGACTTTC. It is translated as CASRFSGRAGGANVLTF.

J is TRBJ1-1 and V is TRBV18; no clear D gene. V lost 3 bases, J lost 1 base, and 6 bases lay in between. Germline values: CDR1 KGHSH, CDR2 LQKENI. The CDR3 runs to 13 residues. CDR3 region: CASSPTGNTEAFF. CDR3 coding DNA: TGTGCCAGCTCACCTACGGGGAACACTGAAGCTTTCTTT.

V is TRBV27 and J is TRBJ2-7; perhaps TRBD2 as D (7 bases). The germline V gene has CDR1 MNHEY and CDR2 SMNVEV (reference sequence). With 3 bases removed from V and 3 bases from J, the gap between germline ends came to 12 bases. This CDR3 spans 14 amino acids. The CDR3 region is CASSFRGGLYEQYF. Here the CDR3 DNA reads TGTGCCAGCAGTTTTCGCGGGGGCCTCTACGAGCAGTACTTC.

Only a few counts were recorded for this clone. This rearrangement joins TRBV2 to TRBJ1-2; maybe TRBD1 (6 bases). Germline CDR1 reads SNHLY; CDR2 reads FYNNEI. V was pared by 2 bases and J by 8 bases, with 21 bases between. There are 16 residues in the CDR3. In DNA form, the CDR3 reads TGTGCCAGCAGTGAAATGAGATGGACAGCCTCGAGGGGCTACACCTTC. Its translation is CASSEMRWTASRGYTF.

The chain couples TRBV6-5 to TRBJ2-7; 7 bases are a match to TRBD1. Germline values: CDR1 MNHEY, CDR2 SVGAGI. With 6 bases clipped from V and 4 bases from J, the junction kept 6 bases outside the gene matches. This CDR3 spans 13 amino acids. CDR3 residues: CASRGDSWYEQYV. CDR3 DNA sequence: TGTGCCAGCAGGGGGGACAGTTGGTACGAGCAGTACGTC.

The genes are TRBV3-1 (or the pseudogene TRBV3-2) and TRBJ1-3, with no clear D. The CDR3 loop spans 12 amino acids. In germline, CDR1 is LGHDT, CDR2 YNNKEL (reference sequence). Between the trimmed V and J ends, which lost 6 bases and 0 bases, there was a span of 3 bases. The CDR3 here is CASSYSGNTIYF. CDR3 coding DNA: TGTGCCAGCAGTTACTCTGGAAACACCATATATTTT.

The chain recombines TRBV18 with TRBJ2-1; 7 nucleotides align to TRBD1. The germline CDR1 and CDR2 sequences are KGHSH and LQKENI. V shed 2 bases, J shed 5 bases, and the junction held 0 bases outside the gene matches. The CDR3 extends over 13 amino acids. DNA for the CDR3: TGTGCCAGCTCACCAGGGACAGACAATGAGCAGTTCTTC. Residues: CASSPGTDNEQFF. Full variable domain (rest looked up from reference TRBV18 and TRBJ2-1): NAGVMQNPRHLVRRRGQEARLRCSPMKGHSHVYWYRQLPEEGLKFMVYLQKENIIDESGMPKERFSAEFPKEGPSILRIQQVVRGDSAAYFCASSPGTDNEQFFGPGTRLTVL.

This chain connects TRBV6-2 or TRBV6-3 to TRBJ2-3; 7 bases align to TRBD1. The trim removed 5 bases at V and 0 bases at J, leaving 8 bases unmatched. There are 16 residues in the CDR3. Germline V lookup: CDR1 MNHEY, CDR2 SVGEGT. This chain's CDR3 is CASSTRQGSSTDTQYF. CDR3 DNA: TGTGCCAGCAGTACCCGACAGGGCTCAAGCACAGATACGCAGTATTTT.

The chain uses TRBV5-1 and TRBJ2-1; 12 bases line up with TRBD2. The CDR3 loop spans 18 amino acids. Germline CDR1 and CDR2: SGHRS and YFSETQ. The trim removed 0 bases at V and 3 bases at J, leaving 7 bases unmatched. The CDR3 sequence is CASSLVPTSGGNYNEQFF. The CDR3 DNA sequence: TGCGCCAGCAGCTTGGTCCCCACTAGCGGGGGGAACTACAATGAGCAGTTCTTC.

This chain joins TRBV6-6 and TRBJ2-7; weak D call: TRBD2 (5 bases). Germline CDR1 MNHNY, CDR2 SVGAGI (reference sequence). Trimming cost V 10 bases and J 2 bases, with 12 bases left between them. CDR3 length equals 12 residues. The CDR3 reads CATSAGTYEQYV. The DNA of the CDR3 is TGTGCCACTTCGGCGGGTACCTACGAGCAGTACGTC.

V is TRBV5-4 and J is TRBJ1-2; no clear D. CDR1 is SGHNT and CDR2 is YYREEE in the germline V gene (reference sequence). The germline V and J ends were trimmed by 7 bases and 0 bases, with 10 bases remaining between them. There are 13 residues in the CDR3. In DNA, the CDR3 is TGTGCCAGCCGGGAAGGGACTAACTATGGCTACACCTTC. Its protein product is CASREGTNYGYTF.

The genes are TRBV5-5 and TRBJ2-3; 10 nucleotides agree with TRBD2. This CDR3 spans 15 amino acids. V was pared by 0 bases and J by 4 bases, with 2 bases of the junction left unmatched. Looked up from germline, CDR1 is SGHKS and CDR2 is YYEKEE (reference sequence). CDR3 in amino acids: CASSLVSGGADTQYF. Here the CDR3 DNA reads TGTGCCAGCAGCTTGGTCAGCGGGGGGGCAGATACGCAGTATTTT.

This clone has a single count. The V call is TRBV5-4, the J call TRBJ2-3; 9 bases fit TRBD2. The ends lost 0 bases at V and 3 bases at J; junction bases unmatched: 14. CDR1 is SGHNT, CDR2 YYREEE, per germline (reference sequence). The CDR3 spans 19 residues. The CDR3 loop reads CASSLAQLAGGLLTDTQYF. CDR3 nucleotide sequence: TGTGCCAGCAGCTTGGCCCAACTTGCGGGAGGGCTGTTAACAGATACGCAGTATTTT.

The rearrangement uses TRBV2 and TRBJ2-1; 7 bases match TRBD2. The CDR3 is made up of 13 amino acids. Trimming cost V 7 bases and J 9 bases; bases outside gene matches: 9. Germline V gene sequence: CDR1 SNHLY, CDR2 FYNNEI. CDR3 protein: CASILAERGEQFF. The CDR3 DNA sequence: TGTGCCAGCATCCTAGCGGAGAGGGGTGAGCAGTTCTTC.

The chain carries TRBV28 and TRBJ1-6; D might be TRBD1 (5 bases). The V and J ends lost 3 bases and 5 bases respectively, with 11 bases between them. This CDR3 is built from 15 residues. Per germline, CDR1 MDHEN and CDR2 SYDVKM. The CDR3 protein is CASSLRQGNNSPLHF. Here the CDR3 DNA reads TGTGCCAGCAGTTTGAGGCAGGGTAATAATTCACCCCTCCACTTT. Drawing the rest from reference TRBV28 and TRBJ1-6, the complete variable domain is DVKVTQSSRYLVKRTGEKVFLECVQDMDHENMFWYRQDPGLGLRLIYFSYDVKMKEKGDIPEGYSVSREKKERFSLILESASTNQTSMYLCASSLRQGNNSPLHFGNGTRLTVT.

V gene TRBV9 combines with J gene TRBJ2-7; 8 bases align to TRBD1. Germline loops: CDR1 SGDLS, CDR2 YYNGEE. CDR3 length: 15 residues. V lost 0 bases, J lost 2 bases, and 4 bases stayed unmatched. The CDR3 protein is CASSVDGQGTYEQYF. CDR3 coding DNA: TGTGCCAGCAGCGTAGACGGACAGGGAACCTACGAGCAGTACTTC.

The chain carries TRBV6-5 and TRBJ1-2; D is possibly TRBD1 (5 bases). With 7 bases removed from V and 4 bases from J, the gap between germline ends came to 13 bases. The length of the CDR3 is 13 residues. The germline V gene encodes CDR1 MNHEY and CDR2 SVGAGI. CDR3 in amino acids: CASIRGLLYGYTF. For the CDR3, the DNA is TGTGCCAGCATAAGGGGACTCCTCTATGGCTACACCTTC.

The chain joins TRBV25-1 to TRBJ1-1; 7 positions agree with TRBD1. Germline values: CDR1 MGHDK, CDR2 SYGVNS. V lost 6 bases, J lost 4 bases, and 5 bases stayed unmatched. The CDR3 runs to 13 residues. The CDR3 nucleotides are TGTGCCAGCAGACAACAGGGGTTCACTGAAGCTTTCTTT. Protein: CASRQQGFTEAFF.

Notes on this clone: This CDR3 is also generated by other DNA sequences in the sample. V is TRBV5-1 and J is TRBJ2-5, with 7 bases lining up with TRBD1. The CDR3 contains 14 residues. J lost 2 bases, V lost 4 bases, and 5 bases had no gene match. The germline CDR1 and CDR2 sequences are SGHRS and YFSETQ. CDR3 loop: CASSPGQPQETQYF. As DNA, the CDR3 is TGCGCCAGCAGCCCGGGACAGCCGCAAGAGACCCAGTACTTC. Full variable domain (outside the CDR3, taken from reference TRBV5-1 and TRBJ2-5): KAGVTQTPRYLIKTRGQQVTLSCSPISGHRSVSWYQQTPGQGLQFLFEYFSETQRNKGNFPGRFSGRQFSNSRSEMNVSTLELGDSALYLCASSPGQPQETQYFGPGTRLLVL.

The gene calls are TRBV19 and TRBJ1-2; 7 bases fit TRBD1. V shed 4 bases and J 5 bases; nucleotides not matched to a gene: 7. The CDR3 has 14 amino acids. Germline V gene lookup returns CDR1 LNHDA and CDR2 SQIVND (reference sequence). The CDR3 spells CASSTLSGGYGYTF. The CDR3 DNA reads TGTGCCAGTAGTACGCTCTCAGGGGGTTATGGCTACACCTTC.

The chain carries TRBV9 and TRBJ2-7; 12 bases are shared with TRBD1. V trimming: 4 bases; J trimming: 3 bases; junction bases outside the gene matches: 5. CDR3 length: 15 residues. Germline V gene lookup returns CDR1 SGDLS and CDR2 YYNGEE. The CDR3 protein is CASSPGTGGDYEQYF. The CDR3 DNA is TGTGCCAGCAGCCCGGGGACAGGGGGCGACTACGAGCAGTACTTC.

The chain joins TRBV5-1 to TRBJ2-4; the D gene is possibly TRBD2 (6 bases). Germline V gene lookup returns CDR1 SGHRS and CDR2 YFSETQ. This CDR3 spans 13 amino acids. The V gene lost 2 bases and the J gene lost 16 bases, with 19 bases spanning the gap. In DNA, the CDR3 is TGCGCCAGCAGCTTATTGGGGGGTTTAGATGTTTACTTC. As protein: CASSLLGGLDVYF.